This T cell receptor beta chain emerged from a study of blood T cell repertoires in COVID-19. About the study: Material from acute and convalescent COVID-19 was sourced from the United States, Italy and Spain. T cells, B-cell-depleted T cells, or PBMCs provided the cDNA or gDNA that served as material.

Per the study methods: Amplification with reference gene primers provided the estimates of nucleated cell counts. The data were produced by immunoSEQ multiplex PCR, yet TCRdb's version contains in-frame clones alone and is incomplete. Clonal size and the V and J genes are those of that table, whereas D and trimming came from the DNA. The sample lists 90,000 to 100,000 clones, roughly 80% occurring once. Trimming stripped 0 bases from V and 2 bases from J, with 7 bases between. CDR3 size: 15 residues. Germline loops: CDR1 SGHAT, CDR2 FQNNGV. The sequence derives from an older woman with acute or convalescent COVID-19. The rearrangement joins TRBV11-2 to TRBJ2-2; D ambiguous. The source material was peripheral blood. Here the CDR3 DNA reads TGTGCCAGCAGCTTAGATGGCACAAACACCGGGGAGCTGTTTTTT. Protein: CASSLDGTNTGELFF.